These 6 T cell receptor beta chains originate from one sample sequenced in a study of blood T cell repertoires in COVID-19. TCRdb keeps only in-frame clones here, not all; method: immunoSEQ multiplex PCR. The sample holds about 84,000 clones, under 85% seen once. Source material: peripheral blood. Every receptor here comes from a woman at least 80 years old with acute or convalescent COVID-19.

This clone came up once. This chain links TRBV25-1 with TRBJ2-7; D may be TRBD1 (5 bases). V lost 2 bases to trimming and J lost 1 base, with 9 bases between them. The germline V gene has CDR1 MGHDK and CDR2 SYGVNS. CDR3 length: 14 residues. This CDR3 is CASSEQGWSYEQYF. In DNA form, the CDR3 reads TGTGCCAGCAGTGAACAGGGTTGGTCCTACGAGCAGTACTTC.

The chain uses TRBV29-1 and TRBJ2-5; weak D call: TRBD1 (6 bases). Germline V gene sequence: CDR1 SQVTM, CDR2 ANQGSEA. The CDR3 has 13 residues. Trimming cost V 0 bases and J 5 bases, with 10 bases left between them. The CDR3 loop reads CSVEEQGRETQYF. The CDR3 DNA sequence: TGCAGCGTTGAAGAACAGGGAAGGGAGACCCAGTACTTC.

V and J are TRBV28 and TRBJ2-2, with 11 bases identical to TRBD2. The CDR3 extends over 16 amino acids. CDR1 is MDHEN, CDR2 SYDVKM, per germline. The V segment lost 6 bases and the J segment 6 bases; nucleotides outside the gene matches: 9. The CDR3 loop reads CASSPFTSGRAGELFF. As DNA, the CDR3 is TGTGCCAGCAGCCCCTTTACTAGCGGGAGAGCCGGGGAGCTGTTTTTT.

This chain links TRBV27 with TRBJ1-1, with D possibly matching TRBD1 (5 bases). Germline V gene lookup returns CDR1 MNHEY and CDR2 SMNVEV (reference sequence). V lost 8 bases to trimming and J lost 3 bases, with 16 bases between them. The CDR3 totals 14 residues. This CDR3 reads CASAVSPRDTEAFF. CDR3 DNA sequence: TGTGCCAGCGCCGTGTCACCCAGGGACACTGAAGCTTTCTTT.

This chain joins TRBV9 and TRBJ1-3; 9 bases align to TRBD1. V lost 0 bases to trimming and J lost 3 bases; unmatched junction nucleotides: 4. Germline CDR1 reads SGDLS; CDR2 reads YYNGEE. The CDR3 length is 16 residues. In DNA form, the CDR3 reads TGTGCCAGCAGCGTAGCTTGGACAGGGGTTGGAAACACCATATATTTT. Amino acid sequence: CASSVAWTGVGNTIYF.

This CDR3 is CASTSIDEQFF. As DNA, the CDR3 is TGTGCCAGCACCTCCATTGATGAGCAGTTCTTC. J is TRBJ2-1 and V is TRBV7-9; no clear D gene. This CDR3 region has 11 residues. V lost 7 bases and J lost 8, with 9 bases in between. Germline loops: CDR1 SEHNR, CDR2 FQNEAQ (reference sequence).